Shown below are 18 T cell receptor beta chains from a single sample sequenced in a study of human T cells and chemical hapten exposure. Regarding time point: healthy volunteer bleed at 2 weeks. Whole blood, unfractionated, served as the material for total RNA extraction. From the RACE reads, TCRdb called clonotypes with MiXCR, one entry per CDR3 protein. The sample lists 85,000 to 95,000 distinct CDR3 sequences, approximately 8.2% seen once, with 2.9% in the top ten. The sample taken for sequencing was whole blood. These receptors all come from a female donor in good health. Some clones in this sample may be carry-over from other donors' samples.

This clonotype was picked up many times. The chain links TRBV20-1 to TRBJ1-3; D gene ambiguous. The CDR3 extends over 16 amino acids. Germline V gene lookup returns CDR1 DFQATT and CDR2 SNEGSKA (reference sequence). V was clipped by 0 bases and J by 0 bases, with 12 bases between them. The CDR3 DNA follows: TGCAGTGCTAGAGATCCTGCCAGCTACTCTGGAAACACCATATATTTT. It yields the protein CSARDPASYSGNTIYF.

This clonotype was seen only a few times. The chain couples TRBV3-1 to TRBJ2-5; 7 bases line up with TRBD2. Germline V lookup: CDR1 LGHDT, CDR2 YNNKEL (reference sequence). V lost 3 bases to trimming and J lost 3 bases; unmatched junction nucleotides: 7. This CDR3 spans 15 amino acids. The CDR3 loop is CASSHSGRGEETQYF. The DNA of the CDR3 is TGTGCCAGCAGCCATTCAGGGAGGGGAGAAGAGACCCAGTACTTC.

This clonotype was seen more than once but under ten times. The CDR3 sequence: CATGQTSSEWTEAFF. The CDR3 coding sequence is TGTGCCACTGGACAGACAAGTAGCGAGTGGACCGAAGCTTTCTTT. This rearrangement joins TRBV10-3 to TRBJ1-1, with D maybe TRBD1 (6 bases). V lost 10 bases, J lost 8 bases, and 26 bases lay in between. Germline lookup yields CDR1 ENHRY and CDR2 SYGVKD. The CDR3 has 15 amino acids.

This clonotype was observed a few times. The CDR3 loop is CSVDETGLGNTIYF. CDR3 bases: TGCAGCGTTGATGAAACAGGTCTCGGAAACACCATATATTTT. The V call is TRBV29-1, the J call TRBJ1-3; D might be TRBD1 (5 bases). This CDR3 is built from 14 residues. Per the germline V gene, CDR1 is SQVTM and CDR2 is ANQGSEA. Trimming took 3 bases from V and 4 from J, leaving 13 bases between them.

The V and J genes are TRBV18 and TRBJ1-1; D is uncertain. The germline gives CDR1 KGHSH, CDR2 LQKENI. The CDR3 runs 13 residues. The V end was cut by 1 base, the J end by 1 base, with 4 bases between. The CDR3 is CASSPRENTEAFF. The CDR3 DNA is TGTGCCAGCTCACCACGGGAGAACACTGAAGCTTTCTTT.

This sequence joins TRBV5-1 and TRBJ1-1, with 8 nucleotides matching TRBD1. The CDR3 is 14 amino acids. The germline V gene has CDR1 SGHRS and CDR2 YFSETQ. V gave up 5 bases and J gave up 4 bases; unmatched junction bases: 7. CDR3: CASRLGQGATEAFF. Written as DNA, the CDR3 is TGCGCCAGCAGACTCGGCCAGGGGGCCACTGAAGCTTTCTTT.

By share, this clonotype ranks as medium-sized. V usage is TRBV9 and J usage is TRBJ2-1; the match to TRBD2 covers 14 bases. The CDR3 contains 15 residues. V lost 3 bases and J lost 7; bases outside the gene matches: 3. Germline lookup yields CDR1 SGDLS and CDR2 YYNGEE. The CDR3 DNA sequence: TGTGCCAGCAGCGAGGGACTAGCGGGAGTTAATGAGCAGTTCTTC. It specifies CASSEGLAGVNEQFF.

This clonotype was observed many times. The chain couples TRBV27 to TRBJ2-5; no reliable D call. V was clipped by 0 bases and J by 1 base, with 9 bases between them. This CDR3 region has 15 residues. Germline assignment: CDR1 MNHEY and CDR2 SMNVEV (reference sequence). DNA for the CDR3: TGTGCCAGCAGTTTATCGTTGGGGATCCAAGAGACCCAGTACTTC. Protein product: CASSLSLGIQETQYF.

This clonotype has ten or more counts. V gene TRBV28 combines with J gene TRBJ2-1; 11 nucleotides agree with TRBD2. CDR1 MDHEN and CDR2 SYDVKM come from the germline V gene. The CDR3 spans 15 residues. V lost 9 bases to trimming and J lost 1 base; unmatched junction nucleotides: 5. CDR3 residues: CASVAGGSSYNEQFF. DNA of the CDR3: TGTGCCAGTGTAGCGGGAGGGTCATCCTACAATGAGCAGTTCTTC.

This chain connects TRBV27 to TRBJ2-3; 10 nucleotides align to TRBD2. This CDR3 is 18 amino acids long. Trimming removed 3 bases from V and 1 base from J; junction bases left unmatched: 10. Germline CDR1 MNHEY, CDR2 SMNVEV (reference sequence). CDR3 nucleotide sequence: TGTGCCAGCAGTTTTTCCGGGACTAGCGCCGGCGGCACAGATACGCAGTATTTT. The encoded protein is CASSFSGTSAGGTDTQYF.

The rearrangement links TRBV5-1 to TRBJ2-3; the D call may be TRBD1 or TRBD2 (5 bases each). In germline, CDR1 is SGHRS, CDR2 YFSETQ. V was pared by 0 bases and J by 0 bases, with 8 bases between. The CDR3 loop spans 15 amino acids. Here the CDR3 DNA reads TGCGCCAGCAGCTTGGAAGGGACCAGCACAGATACGCAGTATTTT. It specifies CASSLEGTSTDTQYF.

This clonotype was counted at least ten times. The CDR3 carries no conserved terminal phenylalanine or tryptophan, so it likely arises from a read error. The V call is TRBV24-1, the J call TRBJ2-7; D assignment may be TRBD1 or TRBD2 (5 bases each). CDR1 is KGHDR, CDR2 SFDVKD, per germline. The CDR3 is 14 amino acids. Trimming cost V 3 bases and J 5 bases, with 13 bases left between them. In DNA, the CDR3 is TGTGCCACCAGTGATGTGAGGCTGGGGGACGAGCAGTACCTC. Translating gives CATSDVRLGDEQYL.

V gene TRBV5-1 combines with J gene TRBJ2-3; D call uncertain. Germline V gives CDR1 SGHRS, CDR2 YFSETQ. Trimming cost V 0 bases and J 2 bases, with 7 bases left between them. This CDR3 region has 14 residues. The chain's CDR3 is CASSLGHTTDTQYF. The DNA of the CDR3 is TGCGCCAGCAGCTTGGGACACACCACAGATACGCAGTATTTT. The variable domain in full, completed from reference TRBV5-1 and TRBJ2-3, reads KAGVTQTPRYLIKTRGQQVTLSCSPISGHRSVSWYQQTPGQGLQFLFEYFSETQRNKGNFPGRFSGRQFSNSRSEMNVSTLELGDSALYLCASSLGHTTDTQYFGPGTRLTVL.

This chain connects TRBV7-9 to TRBJ2-3, with D perhaps matching TRBD1 or TRBD2 (5 bases each). From germline, CDR1 is SEHNR and CDR2 FQNEAQ (reference sequence). The CDR3 consists of 18 residues. With 6 bases removed from V and 0 bases from J, the gap between germline ends came to 22 bases. CDR3 nucleotides: TGTGCCAGCAGGTCCGGGACCGAGAGAGTGGAGAGCACAGATACGCAGTATTTT. Translating gives CASRSGTERVESTDTQYF.

This clonotype was observed a few times. The rearrangement uses TRBV11-2 and TRBJ2-1; D may be TRBD1 or TRBD2 (5 bases each). V was cut by 4 bases and J by 1 base, with 8 bases left in between. Germline V gives CDR1 SGHAT, CDR2 FQNNGV. The CDR3 length is 14 residues. The CDR3 protein is CASSWGRSYNEQFF. Here the CDR3 DNA reads TGTGCCAGCAGCTGGGGACGGTCCTACAATGAGCAGTTCTTC. Based on the CDR3 plus reference TRBV11-2 and TRBJ2-1, the full variable domain is EAGVAQSPRYKIIEKRQSVAFWCNPISGHATLYWYQQILGQGPKLLIQFQNNGVVDDSQLPKDRFSAERLKGVDSTLKIQPAKLEDSAVYLCASSWGRSYNEQFFGPGTRLTVL.

A few counts support this clonotype. This CDR3 reads CSGKDRNEKLFF. The CDR3, as DNA: TGCAGCGGTAAGGACAGGAATGAAAAACTGTTTTTT. The chain uses TRBV29-1 and TRBJ1-4, with 7 nucleotides matching TRBD1. The V gene end was trimmed by 7 bases and the J gene end by 5 bases; junction bases not matched to a gene: 4. Germline CDR1 is SQVTM and CDR2 is ANQGSEA. This CDR3 is built from 12 residues.

As for this clonotype: This may be a read error, as it is one base from a much larger clone. The CDR3 protein is CASSSVSGDEDTQYF. CDR3 bases: TGTGCCAGCAGCAGTGTTAGCGGGGACGAAGATACGCAGTATTTT. The chain carries TRBV6-5 and TRBJ2-3, with 8 bases lining up with TRBD2. The CDR3 runs 15 residues. CDR1 and CDR2 (germline): MNHEY, SVGAGI. The junction had 10 bases not matched to a gene; V was cut back by 6 bases and J by 5 bases.

In its sample, this clonotype was seen a few times. The CDR3 coding sequence is TGCAGTGCTTTAACGCCCCTTAGTAGCGGGAGTTTTCAGGGTACGCAGTATTTT. It yields the protein CSALTPLSSGSFQGTQYF. This chain links TRBV20-1 with TRBJ2-3; 9 bases are shared with TRBD2. Germline V CDR1 and CDR2: DFQATT, SNEGSKA (reference sequence). This CDR3 is built from 18 residues. V trimming: 5 bases; J trimming: 8 bases; junction bases outside the gene matches: 23.